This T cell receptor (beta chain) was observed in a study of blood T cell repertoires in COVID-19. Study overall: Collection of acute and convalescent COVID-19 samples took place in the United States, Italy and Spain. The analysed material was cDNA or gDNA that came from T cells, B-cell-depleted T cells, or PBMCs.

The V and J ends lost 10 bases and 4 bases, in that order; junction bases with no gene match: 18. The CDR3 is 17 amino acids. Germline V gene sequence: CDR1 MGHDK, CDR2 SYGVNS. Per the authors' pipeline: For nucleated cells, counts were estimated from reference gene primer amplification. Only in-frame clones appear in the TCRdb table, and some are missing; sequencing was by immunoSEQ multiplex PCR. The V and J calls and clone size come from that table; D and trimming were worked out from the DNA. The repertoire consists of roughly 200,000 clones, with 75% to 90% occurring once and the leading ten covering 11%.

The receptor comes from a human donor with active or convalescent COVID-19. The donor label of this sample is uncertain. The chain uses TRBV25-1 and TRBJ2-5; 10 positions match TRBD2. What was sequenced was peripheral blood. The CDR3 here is CATTEAGGGALRETQYF. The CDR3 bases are TGTGCCACCACCGAAGCGGGAGGGGGGGCCCTCCGAGAGACCCAGTACTTC.